The 20 T cell receptor beta chains in this list originate from one sample, sequenced in a study of T cell responses to AZD1222 COVID-19 vaccine. Method: immunoSEQ multiplex PCR; TCRdb's copy keeps in-frame clones and lacks some. The sample holds 80,000 or so clones, 90% seen once. This specimen was peripheral blood, taken on day 0 of AZD1222 vaccination. The receptors were gathered from an adult in good health.

This rearrangement joins TRBV11-3 to TRBJ1-2, with unresolved D. V lost 3 bases and J 8 bases, leaving 13 bases between the germline ends. The CDR3 runs 13 residues. Germline V lookup: CDR1 SGHNT, CDR2 YENEEA. The CDR3 reads CASSFGGREGYTF. As DNA, the CDR3 is TGTGCCAGCAGCTTCGGCGGGCGAGAGGGCTACACCTTC.

The chain links TRBV29-1 to TRBJ1-2; D possibly corresponds to TRBD1 (6 bases). The V end lost 0 bases, the J end lost 0 bases, and 20 bases lay between the germline ends. Germline loops: CDR1 SQVTM, CDR2 ANQGSEA. The CDR3 has 18 amino acids. CDR3 sequence: CSVEDSLGASLSNYGYTF. The CDR3 DNA reads TGCAGCGTTGAAGATTCGCTGGGGGCATCCCTCTCTAACTATGGCTACACCTTC.

This clone appeared a few times. A read error may account for a junction end that differs from germline. This chain joins TRBV6-5 and TRBJ1-1, with D possibly matching TRBD1 (5 bases). The CDR3 is 14 residues long. Germline-derived CDR1 and CDR2 are MNHEY and SVGAGI. CDR3 DNA sequence: TGTGCCAGCAGCTACTCTGGGAAGGGGACTGAAGCTTTCTTT. Residues: CASSYSGKGTEAFF.

This rearrangement joins TRBV30 to TRBJ1-3; D is ambiguous. Trimming cost V 0 bases and J 0 bases, with 6 bases left between them. Germline CDR1 GTSNPN, CDR2 SVGIG (reference sequence). The CDR3 totals 14 residues. CDR3 amino acids: CAWSVVISGNTIYF. The CDR3 nucleotides are TGTGCCTGGAGTGTAGTCATCTCTGGAAACACCATATATTTT.

The V gene is TRBV7-2, the J gene TRBJ2-5; 8 nucleotides line up with TRBD1. The CDR3 is 13 residues long. The germline gives CDR1 SGHTA, CDR2 FQGNSA. J lost 5 bases, V lost 5 bases, and 4 bases had no gene match. The CDR3 sequence: CASSVNRGETQYF. The CDR3 nucleotides read TGTGCCAGCAGCGTTAACAGGGGGGAGACCCAGTACTTC.

This clone appeared once. The chain combines TRBV11-3 with TRBJ2-3, with TRBD1 identical over 8 bases. J lost 4 bases, V lost 3 bases, and 6 bases had no gene match. This CDR3 contains 15 residues. CDR1 is SGHNT, CDR2 YENEEA, per germline. CDR3 in DNA: TGTGCCAGCAGCTTCGGACAGGGCGGGCCAGATACGCAGTATTTT. This encodes CASSFGQGGPDTQYF.

This clone was observed a handful of times. V usage is TRBV19 and J usage is TRBJ1-5; D unclear. The germline CDR1 and CDR2 sequences are LNHDA and SQIVND (reference sequence). V shed 4 bases and J shed 3 bases, with 13 bases lying between them. The CDR3 contains 15 residues. The CDR3 region is CASSNRPPLNQPQHF. The CDR3 DNA reads as TGTGCCAGTAGTAACAGACCTCCTCTCAATCAGCCCCAGCATTTT.

The chain couples TRBV6-5 to TRBJ1-1; D unclear. Germline CDR1 MNHEY, CDR2 SVGAGI. The CDR3 contains 12 residues. Trimming took 6 bases from V and 4 from J, leaving 9 bases between them. CDR3: CASSYPPTEAFF. The CDR3, as DNA: TGTGCCAGCAGCTACCCCCCCACTGAAGCTTTCTTT.

The chain uses TRBV11-3 and TRBJ2-1, with D perhaps matching TRBD1 (6 bases). The CDR3 loop spans 15 amino acids. V gave up 5 bases and J gave up 7 bases, with 18 bases separating them. In germline, CDR1 is SGHNT, CDR2 YENEEA. The CDR3 spells CASSPRTVLGNEQFF. The CDR3 nucleotides read TGTGCCAGCAGCCCAAGGACAGTTCTGGGGAATGAGCAGTTCTTC.

The chain carries TRBV5-1 and TRBJ2-2; no definite D call. CDR1 and CDR2 from the germline V gene are SGHRS and YFSETQ. The V end was cut by 4 bases, the J end by 0 bases, with 13 bases between. CDR3 length: 16 amino acids. Here the CDR3 reads CASSGRLLSNTGELFF. The CDR3 coding sequence is TGCGCCAGCAGCGGCAGGTTACTATCGAACACCGGGGAGCTGTTTTTT.

There are a few counts of this clone. The chain recombines TRBV7-2 with TRBJ2-7, with D hard to call. V lost 3 bases to trimming and J lost 3 bases, with 9 bases between them. Germline loops: CDR1 SGHTA, CDR2 FQGNSA. The CDR3 contains 13 residues. The chain's CDR3 is CASSFAVGYEQYF. The CDR3 coding sequence is TGTGCCAGCAGCTTTGCCGTAGGCTACGAGCAGTACTTC. The full variable domain, rest sourced from reference TRBV7-2 and TRBJ2-7, is GAGVSQSPSNKVTEKGKDVELRCDPISGHTALYWYRQSLGQGLEFLIYFQGNSAPDKSGLPSDRFSAERTGGSVSTLTIQRTQQEDSAVYLCASSFAVGYEQYFGPGTRLTVT.

J is TRBJ1-2 and V is TRBV28, with 8 bases identical to TRBD1. CDR3 length: 13 residues. V trimming: 6 bases; J trimming: 2 bases; junction bases outside the gene matches: 2. Germline CDR1 is MDHEN and CDR2 is SYDVKM. CDR3 sequence reads: CASRGQENYGYTF. In DNA, the CDR3 is TGTGCCAGCAGGGGACAGGAGAACTATGGCTACACCTTC.

The chain recombines TRBV4-3 with TRBJ1-2, with 9 bases fitting TRBD1. Trimming removed 1 base from V and 0 bases from J; junction bases left unmatched: 3. The CDR3 loop spans 16 amino acids. CDR1 LGHNA and CDR2 YSLEER come from the germline V gene. The CDR3 DNA is TGCGCCAGCAGCCAAGGGGGACAGGGAACTAACTATGGCTACACCTTC. This translates into CASSQGGQGTNYGYTF.

This rearrangement joins TRBV27 to TRBJ2-5; D remains ambiguous. The CDR3 is 14 amino acids. Germline V CDR1 and CDR2: MNHEY, SMNVEV (reference sequence). The V and J ends lost 3 bases and 5 bases respectively, with 13 bases between them. This CDR3 reads CASSFGRGLETQYF. Written as DNA, the CDR3 is TGTGCCAGCAGTTTCGGTAGAGGTCTGGAGACCCAGTACTTC.

The chain joins TRBV5-1 to TRBJ2-1; the D is unclear. V was clipped by 2 bases and J by 4 bases, with 7 bases between them. Germline CDR1 and CDR2: SGHRS and YFSETQ. The CDR3 loop spans 13 amino acids. In nucleotides, the CDR3 is TGCGCCAGCAGCTTCCAAGAATACAATGAGCAGTTCTTC. This translates into CASSFQEYNEQFF.

This sequence joins TRBV5-1 and TRBJ2-1; D is uncertain. The V end lost 0 bases, the J end lost 0 bases, and 10 bases lay between the germline ends. Germline V gene lookup returns CDR1 SGHRS and CDR2 YFSETQ. The CDR3 runs to 16 residues. The CDR3 is CASSLGREASYNEQFF. CDR3 nucleotides: TGCGCCAGCAGCTTGGGCAGAGAAGCCTCCTACAATGAGCAGTTCTTC. Full variable domain (missing parts from reference TRBV5-1 and TRBJ2-1): KAGVTQTPRYLIKTRGQQVTLSCSPISGHRSVSWYQQTPGQGLQFLFEYFSETQRNKGNFPGRFSGRQFSNSRSEMNVSTLELGDSALYLCASSLGREASYNEQFFGPGTRLTVL.

The DNA of the CDR3 is TGCGCCAGCAGTCCTCTGACAGAAGAGACCCAGTACTTC. Encoded protein: CASSPLTEETQYF. The chain couples TRBV4-1 to TRBJ2-5; TRBD1 is a possible D gene (5 bases). The V gene lost 6 bases and the J gene lost 3 bases, with 11 bases spanning the gap. Per germline, CDR1 MGHRA and CDR2 YSYEKL. This CDR3 comprises 13 residues.

The gene calls are TRBV5-8 and TRBJ1-4; 7 bases are shared with TRBD1. Unmatched junction bases numbered 6, after V lost 6 bases and J lost 10 bases. Germline CDR1 is SGHTS and CDR2 is YDEGEE. This CDR3 comprises 12 residues. This CDR3 is CASNDREGKLFF. The CDR3 DNA follows: TGTGCCAGCAATGACAGGGAGGGAAAACTGTTTTTT.

DNA of the CDR3: TGTGCCAGCAGTGATTGGGGCCTTGCAACTAATGAAAAACTGTTTTTT. This encodes CASSDWGLATNEKLFF. This rearrangement joins TRBV6-4 to TRBJ1-4; tentative D call: TRBD1 (5 bases). Germline CDR1 MRHNA, CDR2 SNTAGT. CDR3 length: 16 residues. V dropped 3 bases and J dropped 0 bases, with 11 bases sitting between them.

This clone was counted a single time. The chain couples TRBV29-1 to TRBJ1-2; D gene unclear. The ends were cut back, 6 bases at V and 7 bases at J, with 15 bases in the middle. Germline CDR1 reads SQVTM; CDR2 reads ANQGSEA. The CDR3 is made up of 12 amino acids. For the CDR3, the DNA is TGCAGCGTCGGAGGCGGGAGTACTGGCTACACCTTC. This sequence encodes CSVGGGSTGYTF. Filled out from reference TRBV29-1 and TRBJ1-2, the complete variable domain reads SAVISQKPSRDICQRGTSLTIQCQVDSQVTMMFWYRQQPGQSLTLIATANQGSEATYESGFVIDKFPISRPNLTFSTLTVSNMSPEDSSIYLCSVGGGSTGYTFGSGTRLTVV.